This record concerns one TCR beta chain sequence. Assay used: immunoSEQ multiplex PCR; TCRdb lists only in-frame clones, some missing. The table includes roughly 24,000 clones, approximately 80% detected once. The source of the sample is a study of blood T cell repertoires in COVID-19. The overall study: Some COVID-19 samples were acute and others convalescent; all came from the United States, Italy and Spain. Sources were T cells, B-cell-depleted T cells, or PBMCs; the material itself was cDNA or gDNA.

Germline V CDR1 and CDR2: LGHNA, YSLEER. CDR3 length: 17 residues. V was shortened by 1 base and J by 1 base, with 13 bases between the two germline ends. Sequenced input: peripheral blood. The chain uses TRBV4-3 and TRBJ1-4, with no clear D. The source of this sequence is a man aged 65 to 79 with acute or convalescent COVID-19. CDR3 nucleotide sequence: TGCGCCAGCAGCCAAGGTCACGGTAGTAGAACTAATGAAAAACTGTTTTTT. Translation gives CASSQGHGSRTNEKLFF.